This record concerns one T cell receptor (beta chain) sequence. Antigen: not known. Time point: patch test 2, 6 weeks after DPC sensitization. Documented treatment: therapeutic diphenylcyclopropenone sensitization with weekly scalp DPC. This specimen belongs to a study of human T cells and chemical hapten exposure. The overall study: Upper inner arm skin measuring 2 cm by 2 cm received 2% DPC for sensitization. How much TCR each sample yielded varied, mostly because pooled library volumes differed slightly. Study findings and constraints: While controls formed fewer of them, expanded TCRs formed significantly more large CDR3 similarity clusters. As the donors had alopecia, their immune response may differ from healthy people's.

MiXCR was run by TCRdb on the RACE reads, yielding one entry per CDR3 protein. The sample lists about 350,000 distinct CDR3 sequences, about 6.9% occurring once. This CDR3 region has 13 residues. Germline loops: CDR1 LGHDT, CDR2 YNNKEL (reference sequence). V was clipped by 8 bases and J by 1 base, with 11 bases between them. This receptor was identified in a woman aged 18-30 years with alopecia areata. Some clones in this sample may be carry-over from other donors' samples. This sample comprised whole blood, obtained in connection with sensitization to the hapten diphenylcyclopropenone (DPC). This chain connects TRBV3-1 to TRBJ1-1; D remains unclear. The CDR3 region is CASRGSRNTEAFF. CDR3 bases: TGTGCCAGCCGCGGGTCCAGGAACACTGAAGCTTTCTTT.